The 20 T cell receptor beta chains presented below share a single source sample, sequenced in a study of cytomegalovirus exposure and HLA in healthy donors. This PCR relied on a set of 60 Vbeta primers and 13 Jbeta primers. TCRdb's table, derived via immunoSEQ multiplex PCR, lists solely in-frame clones and lacks some. This table holds over 100,000 clones, around 80% found once. Sequencing input: PBMCs. These receptors all stem from a woman aged 18-29 years in good health and CMV-seropositive.

The chain links TRBV30 to TRBJ2-3, with 8 bases aligning to TRBD2. Per the germline V gene, CDR1 is GTSNPN and CDR2 is SVGIG (reference sequence). This CDR3 contains 13 residues. Trimming removed 8 bases from V and 4 bases from J; junction bases left unmatched: 8. CDR3 bases: TGTGCCGGGCGACTAGCGAGCGCAGATACGCAGTATTTT. Residues: CAGRLASADTQYF.

J is TRBJ2-1 and V is TRBV7-8; TRBD2 agrees at 7 bases. This CDR3 has 15 amino acids. Trimming at V came to 1 base and at J to 8 bases, leaving 8 bases not matched to a gene. Germline CDR1 reads SGHVS; CDR2 reads FQNEAQ. CDR3: CASSLVRGRAHEQFF. CDR3 bases: TGTGCCAGCAGCTTAGTTCGCGGGAGAGCCCATGAGCAGTTCTTC.

The chain couples TRBV2 to TRBJ2-1, with D possibly matching TRBD2 (7 bases). Germline V lookup: CDR1 SNHLY, CDR2 FYNNEI. The CDR3 length is 17 residues. V shed 5 bases and J shed 2 bases, with 19 bases lying between them. CDR3 protein: CASSMNRGGLPYNEQFF. The CDR3 DNA is TGTGCCAGCAGTATGAATAGGGGGGGGCTACCCTACAATGAGCAGTTCTTC.

The chain links TRBV10-3 to TRBJ2-3, with a possible D match to TRBD2 (6 bases). The CDR3 runs to 13 residues. The germline V and J ends were trimmed by 7 bases and 5 bases, with 13 bases remaining between them. The germline V gene has CDR1 ENHRY and CDR2 SYGVKD. CDR3 DNA sequence: TGTGCCATCAAGGAGCGGGCCGGAGATACGCAGTATTTT. Translated: CAIKERAGDTQYF.

The CDR3 sequence: CASSPDTGRNSYNEQFF. DNA for the CDR3: TGCGCCAGCAGCCCGGACACAGGGCGGAACTCCTACAATGAGCAGTTCTTC. The chain is built from TRBV5-1 and TRBJ2-1, with D tentatively TRBD1 (6 bases). Germline V lookup: CDR1 SGHRS, CDR2 YFSETQ. This CDR3 is 17 amino acids long. The V gene lost 4 bases and the J gene lost 0 bases, with 17 bases spanning the gap.

This clone was picked up one time. This chain joins TRBV27 and TRBJ2-3; 10 positions match TRBD2. The V segment lost 4 bases and the J segment 0 bases; nucleotides outside the gene matches: 4. The CDR3 sequence is 16 residues long. In germline, CDR1 is MNHEY, CDR2 SMNVEV (reference sequence). This chain's CDR3 is CASSSGLATSTDTQYF. CDR3 nucleotides: TGTGCCAGCAGTTCGGGACTAGCGACTAGCACAGATACGCAGTATTTT.

There are a few counts of this clone. The J gene is TRBJ2-6, the V gene TRBV9, with D unresolved. The CDR3 sequence is 16 residues long. V was trimmed by 0 bases and J by 1 base, leaving 8 bases between them. Germline CDR1 SGDLS, CDR2 YYNGEE. The CDR3 DNA is TGTGCCAGCAGCGTAGTTCCGGGTTCTGGGGCCAACGTCCTGACTTTC. Translation: CASSVVPGSGANVLTF.

This chain joins TRBV4-2 and TRBJ2-1, with TRBD2 identical over 13 bases. The CDR3 spans 23 residues. Germline V gene lookup returns CDR1 LGHNA and CDR2 YNFKEQ. V dropped 4 bases and J dropped 8; count of bases not matched to a gene: 29. The CDR3 loop reads CASSLITGGKGLAGVGNEYEQFF. The CDR3 DNA follows: TGTGCCAGCAGCCTTATCACAGGGGGCAAAGGACTAGCGGGAGTTGGCAATGAGTATGAGCAGTTCTTC.

This clone has a handful of counts. This chain uses TRBV4-1 with TRBJ2-1; 8 bases match TRBD1. Germline lookup yields CDR1 MGHRA and CDR2 YSYEKL. CDR3 length: 15 amino acids. V shed 3 bases and J 5 bases; nucleotides not matched to a gene: 6. The CDR3 sequence is CASSHAGTGDNEQFF. The CDR3 DNA sequence: TGCGCCAGCAGCCATGCCGGGACAGGCGACAATGAGCAGTTCTTC.

CDR3 in DNA: TGTGCCAGCAGCCCTTCAGGACAGCCCTATGGCTACACCTTC. It yields the protein CASSPSGQPYGYTF. This rearrangement joins TRBV4-2 to TRBJ1-2, with D possibly being TRBD1 (6 bases). This CDR3 spans 14 amino acids. Germline V gives CDR1 LGHNA, CDR2 YNFKEQ. The germline V and J ends were trimmed by 4 bases and 4 bases, with 13 bases remaining between them.

The chain uses TRBV30 and TRBJ1-2; 7 positions agree with TRBD1. After removal of 3 bases from V and 2 bases from J, the junction contained 6 bases not matched to a gene. The CDR3 runs to 14 residues. From germline, CDR1 is GTSNPN and CDR2 SVGIG (reference sequence). The CDR3 DNA is TGTGCCTGGAGCCCTGGGACAGTGAACTATGGCTACACCTTC. Translating gives CAWSPGTVNYGYTF.

V and J are TRBV11-2 and TRBJ2-3; 10 nucleotides agree with TRBD2. Germline CDR1 reads SGHAT; CDR2 reads FQNNGV. The V gene end was trimmed by 5 bases and the J gene end by 6 bases; junction bases not matched to a gene: 11. The length of the CDR3 is 16 residues. The CDR3, as DNA: TGTGCCAGCAGCCCCCGAGTAGCGGGGGGCAGGGATACGCAGTATTTT. Its translation: CASSPRVAGGRDTQYF. The whole variable domain, filled in from reference TRBV11-2 and TRBJ2-3, reads EAGVAQSPRYKIIEKRQSVAFWCNPISGHATLYWYQQILGQGPKLLIQFQNNGVVDDSQLPKDRFSAERLKGVDSTLKIQPAKLEDSAVYLCASSPRVAGGRDTQYFGPGTRLTVL.

This chain connects TRBV5-1 to TRBJ2-1, with TRBD1 matching 9 bases. The germline gives CDR1 SGHRS, CDR2 YFSETQ. V trimming: 4 bases; J trimming: 7 bases; junction bases outside the gene matches: 21. There are 19 residues in the CDR3. The CDR3 loop reads CASSPHFPGQGRRVNEQFF. Here the CDR3 DNA reads TGCGCCAGCAGCCCGCATTTCCCCGGACAGGGGCGGCGGGTTAATGAGCAGTTCTTC.

This chain connects TRBV4-1 to TRBJ2-7, with TRBD1 matching over 8 bases. The length of the CDR3 is 14 residues. Germline V gives CDR1 MGHRA, CDR2 YSYEKL. The trim removed 4 bases at V and 0 bases at J, leaving 2 bases unmatched. CDR3 residues: CASSPGQASYEQYF. The CDR3 nucleotides are TGCGCCAGCAGCCCGGGACAGGCCTCCTACGAGCAGTACTTC.

The chain employs TRBV11-2 and TRBJ2-7; tentative D call: TRBD2 (5 bases). The CDR3 loop spans 15 amino acids. Per germline, CDR1 SGHAT and CDR2 FQNNGV. Trimming pared 2 bases from V and 2 bases from J, leaving 13 bases between. The CDR3 coding sequence is TGTGCCAGCAGCTTACGTGACATGACTACCTACGAGCAGTACTTC. This gives the protein CASSLRDMTTYEQYF.

This rearrangement joins TRBV4-1 to TRBJ2-7; D not resolved. The ends were cut back, 4 bases at V and 6 bases at J, with 16 bases in the middle. Germline V gives CDR1 MGHRA, CDR2 YSYEKL. The CDR3 consists of 14 residues. This CDR3 is CASSRSSYASEQYF. The DNA for the CDR3 is TGCGCCAGCAGCCGGTCGTCCTATGCATCCGAGCAGTACTTC.

J is TRBJ2-3 and V is TRBV7-3; the match to TRBD1 covers 8 bases. Looked up from germline, CDR1 is SGHTA and CDR2 is FQGTGA. V lost 5 bases, J lost 3 bases, and 10 bases stayed unmatched. The CDR3 length is 16 residues. Here the CDR3 reads CASSNSTGAPTDTQYF. CDR3 nucleotide sequence: TGTGCCAGCAGCAACTCGACAGGGGCCCCGACAGATACGCAGTATTTT.

As DNA, the CDR3 is TGTGCCAGCAGCGCACGTAGCGGGACCAACCCAAACTCCTACAATGAGCAGTTCTTC. It encodes CASSARSGTNPNSYNEQFF. V and J are TRBV9 and TRBJ2-1; TRBD2 aligns across 8 bases. The CDR3 runs to 19 residues. V shed 3 bases and J 0 bases; nucleotides not matched to a gene: 14. Germline V gives CDR1 SGDLS, CDR2 YYNGEE.

The rearrangement links TRBV30 to TRBJ2-1; possible D gene TRBD2, 6 bases. The CDR3 is 14 residues long. CDR1 and CDR2 (germline): GTSNPN, SVGIG (reference sequence). Trimming left V 4 bases short and J 5 bases short, with 15 bases between. The CDR3 region is CAWMPGLLDNEQFF. The CDR3 DNA sequence: TGTGCCTGGATGCCGGGACTCCTCGACAATGAGCAGTTCTTC.

The chain couples TRBV30 to TRBJ2-5; the D gene is possibly TRBD2 (6 bases). V gave up 2 bases and J gave up 4 bases, with 14 bases separating them. The CDR3 contains 14 residues. Germline CDR1 is GTSNPN and CDR2 is SVGIG (reference sequence). CDR3 amino acids: CAWSSVGGPETQYF. In nucleotides, the CDR3 is TGTGCCTGGAGTTCCGTCGGGGGACCAGAGACCCAGTACTTC.